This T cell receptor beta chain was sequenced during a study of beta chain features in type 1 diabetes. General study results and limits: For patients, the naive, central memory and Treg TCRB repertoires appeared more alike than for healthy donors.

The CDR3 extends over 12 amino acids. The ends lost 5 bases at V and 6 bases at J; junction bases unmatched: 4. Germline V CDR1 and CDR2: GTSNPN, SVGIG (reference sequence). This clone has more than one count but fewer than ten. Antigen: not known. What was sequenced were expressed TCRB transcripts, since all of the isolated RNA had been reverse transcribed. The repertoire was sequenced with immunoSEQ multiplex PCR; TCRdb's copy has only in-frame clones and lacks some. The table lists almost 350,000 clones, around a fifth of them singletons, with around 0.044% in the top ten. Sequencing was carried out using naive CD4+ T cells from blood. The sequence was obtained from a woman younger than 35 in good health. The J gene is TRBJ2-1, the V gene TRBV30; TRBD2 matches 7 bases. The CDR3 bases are TGTGCCTGGGACCCTAGCGGCAATGAGCAGTTCTTC. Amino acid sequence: CAWDPSGNEQFF. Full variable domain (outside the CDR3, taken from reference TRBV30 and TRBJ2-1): SQTIHQWPATLVQPVGSPLSLECTVEGTSNPNLYWYRQAAGRGLQLLFYSVGIGQISSEVPQNLSASRPQDRQFILSSKKLLLSDSGFYLCAWDPSGNEQFFGPGTRLTVL.